Listed here is a single T cell receptor (beta chain). This sample is drawn from a study of blood T cell repertoires in COVID-19. Trimming removed 3 bases at V and 2 bases at J, with 11 bases between. The CDR3 extends over 14 amino acids. Germline CDR1 and CDR2: DFQATT and SNEGSKA (reference sequence). Method: immunoSEQ multiplex PCR; TCRdb's copy keeps in-frame clones and lacks some. The sample shows 150,000 to 190,000 clones, 80% to 90% of them seen only once. The clonotype comes from a woman aged 60-70 years with COVID-19, enrolled during active disease. This chain connects TRBV20-1 to TRBJ1-3; D is perhaps TRBD1 (6 bases). Sequenced sample: peripheral blood. Written as DNA, the CDR3 is TGCAGTGCTAGTAAGGGGGTAACTGGAAACACCATATATTTT. Translation gives CSASKGVTGNTIYF.